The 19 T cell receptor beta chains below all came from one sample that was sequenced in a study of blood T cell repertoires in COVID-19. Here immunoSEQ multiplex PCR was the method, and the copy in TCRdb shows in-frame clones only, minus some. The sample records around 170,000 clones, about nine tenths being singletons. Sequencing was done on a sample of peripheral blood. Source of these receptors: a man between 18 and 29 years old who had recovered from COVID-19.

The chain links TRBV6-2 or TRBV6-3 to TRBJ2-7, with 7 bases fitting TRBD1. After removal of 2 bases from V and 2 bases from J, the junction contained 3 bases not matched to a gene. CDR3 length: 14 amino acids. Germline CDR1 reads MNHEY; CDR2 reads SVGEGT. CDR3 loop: CASSYRGQTYEQYF. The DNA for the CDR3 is TGTGCCAGCAGTTACAGGGGACAGACCTACGAGCAGTACTTC.

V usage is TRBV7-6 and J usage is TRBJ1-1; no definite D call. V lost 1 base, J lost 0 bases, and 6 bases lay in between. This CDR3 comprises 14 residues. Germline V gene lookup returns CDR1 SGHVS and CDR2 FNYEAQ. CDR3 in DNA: TGTGCCAGCAGCTTAGGTTTAGTGAACACTGAAGCTTTCTTT. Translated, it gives CASSLGLVNTEAFF.

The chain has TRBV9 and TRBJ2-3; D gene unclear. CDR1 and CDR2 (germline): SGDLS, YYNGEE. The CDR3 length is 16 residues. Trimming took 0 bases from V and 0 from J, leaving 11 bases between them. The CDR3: CASSVGPPGSTDTQYF. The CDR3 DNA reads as TGTGCCAGCAGCGTAGGGCCCCCAGGTAGCACAGATACGCAGTATTTT.

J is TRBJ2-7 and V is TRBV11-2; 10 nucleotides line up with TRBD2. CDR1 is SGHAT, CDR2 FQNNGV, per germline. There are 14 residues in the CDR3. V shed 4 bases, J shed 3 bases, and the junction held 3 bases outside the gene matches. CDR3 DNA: TGTGCCAGCAGCTGGACTAGCGGTTTCTACGAGCAGTACTTC. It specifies CASSWTSGFYEQYF.

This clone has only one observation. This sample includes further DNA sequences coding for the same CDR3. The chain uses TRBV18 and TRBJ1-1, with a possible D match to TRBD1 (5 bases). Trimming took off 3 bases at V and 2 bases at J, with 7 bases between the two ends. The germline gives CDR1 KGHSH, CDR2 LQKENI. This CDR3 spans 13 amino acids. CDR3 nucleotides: TGTGCCAGCTCACCTCAGGGTAACACTGAAGCTTTCTTT. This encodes CASSPQGNTEAFF.

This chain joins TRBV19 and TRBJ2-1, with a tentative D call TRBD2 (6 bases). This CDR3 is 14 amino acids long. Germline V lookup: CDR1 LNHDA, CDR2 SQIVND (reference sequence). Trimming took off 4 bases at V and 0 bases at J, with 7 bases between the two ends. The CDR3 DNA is TGTGCCAGTAGTAGCGGGACCTCCTACAATGAGCAGTTCTTC. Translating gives CASSSGTSYNEQFF.

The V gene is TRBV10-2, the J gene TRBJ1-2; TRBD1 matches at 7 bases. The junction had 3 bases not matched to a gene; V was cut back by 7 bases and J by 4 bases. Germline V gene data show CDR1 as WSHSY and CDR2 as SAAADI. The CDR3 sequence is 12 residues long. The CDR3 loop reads CASNRDSYGYTF. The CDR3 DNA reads TGCGCCAGCAACCGGGACAGCTATGGCTACACCTTC.

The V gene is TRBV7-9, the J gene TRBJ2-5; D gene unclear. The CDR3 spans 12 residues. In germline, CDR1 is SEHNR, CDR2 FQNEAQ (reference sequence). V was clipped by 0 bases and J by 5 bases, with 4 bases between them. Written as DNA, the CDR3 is TGTGCCAGCAGCTTAGCGCGGGAGACCCAGTACTTC. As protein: CASSLARETQYF.

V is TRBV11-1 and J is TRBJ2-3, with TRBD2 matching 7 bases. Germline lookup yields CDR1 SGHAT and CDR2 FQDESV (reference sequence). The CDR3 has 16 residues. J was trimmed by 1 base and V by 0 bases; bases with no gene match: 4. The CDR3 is CASSLAGREGTDTQYF. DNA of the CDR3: TGTGCCAGCAGCTTAGCGGGCCGGGAGGGCACAGATACGCAGTATTTT.

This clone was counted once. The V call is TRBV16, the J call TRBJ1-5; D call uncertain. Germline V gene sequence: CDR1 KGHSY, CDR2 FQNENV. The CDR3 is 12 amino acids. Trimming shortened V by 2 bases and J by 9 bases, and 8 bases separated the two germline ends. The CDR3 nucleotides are TGTGCCAGCAGCCAAGTTCTATGGCCCCAGCATTTT. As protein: CASSQVLWPQHF.

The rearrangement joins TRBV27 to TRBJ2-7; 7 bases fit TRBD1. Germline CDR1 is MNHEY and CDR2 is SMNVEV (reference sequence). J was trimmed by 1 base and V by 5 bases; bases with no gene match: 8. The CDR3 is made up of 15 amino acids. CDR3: CASSRRQGTSYEQYF. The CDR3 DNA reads TGTGCCAGCAGTAGACGACAGGGTACGTCCTACGAGCAGTACTTC.

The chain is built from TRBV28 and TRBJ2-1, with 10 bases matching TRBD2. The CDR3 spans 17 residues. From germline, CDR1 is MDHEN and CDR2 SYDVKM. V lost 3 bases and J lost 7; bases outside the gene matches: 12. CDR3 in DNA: TGTGCCAGCAGTTTCCCGCAAGCGGGAGGGTTGAAGAATGAGCAGTTCTTC. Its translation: CASSFPQAGGLKNEQFF.

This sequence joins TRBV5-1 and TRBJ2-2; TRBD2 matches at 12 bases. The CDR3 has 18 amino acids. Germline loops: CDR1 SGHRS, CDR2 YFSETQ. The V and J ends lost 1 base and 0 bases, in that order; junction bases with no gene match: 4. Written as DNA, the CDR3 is TGCGCCAGCAGCTTGAAGCTAGCGGGAGGGGCGAACACCGGGGAGCTGTTTTTT. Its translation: CASSLKLAGGANTGELFF.

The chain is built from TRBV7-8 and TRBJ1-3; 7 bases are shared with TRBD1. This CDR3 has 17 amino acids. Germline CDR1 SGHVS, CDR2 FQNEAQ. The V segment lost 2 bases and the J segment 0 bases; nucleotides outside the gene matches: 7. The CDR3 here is CASSLRTGEFSGNTIYF. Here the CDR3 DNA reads TGTGCCAGCAGCTTAAGGACAGGCGAATTCTCTGGAAACACCATATATTTT. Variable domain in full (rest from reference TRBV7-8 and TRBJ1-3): GAGVSQSPRYKVAKRGQDVALRCDPISGHVSLFWYQQALGQGPEFLTYFQNEAQLDKSGLPSDRFFAERPEGSVSTLKIQRTQQEDSAVYLCASSLRTGEFSGNTIYFGEGSWLTVV.

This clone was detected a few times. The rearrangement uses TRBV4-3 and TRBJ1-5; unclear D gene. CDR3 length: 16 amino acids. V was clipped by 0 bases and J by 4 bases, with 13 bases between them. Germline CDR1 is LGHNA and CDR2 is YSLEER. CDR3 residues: CASSQDWRTLNQPQHF. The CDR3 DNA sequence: TGCGCCAGCAGCCAAGATTGGAGGACTCTAAATCAGCCCCAGCATTTT.

The CDR3 DNA reads TGTGCCAGCAGTGAAGCGGGCCAGCTTGGTAATTCACCCCTCCACTTT. This codes for CASSEAGQLGNSPLHF. The chain employs TRBV2 and TRBJ1-6; no firm D call. Germline V gene data show CDR1 as SNHLY and CDR2 as FYNNEI. This CDR3 comprises 16 residues. Trimming removed 0 bases from V and 6 bases from J, with 12 bases in between.

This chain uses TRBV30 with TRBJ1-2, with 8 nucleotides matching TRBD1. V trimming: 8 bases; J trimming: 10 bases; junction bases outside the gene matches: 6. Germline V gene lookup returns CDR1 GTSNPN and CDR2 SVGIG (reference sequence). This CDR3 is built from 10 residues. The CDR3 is CAGYRGYYTF. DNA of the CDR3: TGTGCCGGATACAGGGGGTACTACACCTTC.

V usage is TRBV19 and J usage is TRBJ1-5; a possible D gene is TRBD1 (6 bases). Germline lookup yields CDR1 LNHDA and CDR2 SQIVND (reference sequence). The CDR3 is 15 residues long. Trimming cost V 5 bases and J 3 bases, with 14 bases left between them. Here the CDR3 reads CASSVTGTVNQPQHF. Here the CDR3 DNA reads TGTGCCAGTAGTGTAACAGGGACGGTCAATCAGCCCCAGCATTTT.

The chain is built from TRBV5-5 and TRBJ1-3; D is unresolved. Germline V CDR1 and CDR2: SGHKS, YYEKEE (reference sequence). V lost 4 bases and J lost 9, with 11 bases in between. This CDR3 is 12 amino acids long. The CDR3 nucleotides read TGTGCCAGCAGCGAGGACCGGGGCACCATATATTTT. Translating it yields CASSEDRGTIYF.